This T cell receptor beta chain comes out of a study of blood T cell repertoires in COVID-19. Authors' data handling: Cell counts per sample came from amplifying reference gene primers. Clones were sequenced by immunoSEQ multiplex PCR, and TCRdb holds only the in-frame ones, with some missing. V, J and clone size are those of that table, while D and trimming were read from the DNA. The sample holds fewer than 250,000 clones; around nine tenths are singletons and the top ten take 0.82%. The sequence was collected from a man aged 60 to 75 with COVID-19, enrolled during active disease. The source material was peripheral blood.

CDR3 sequence reads: CASSLKGRGNYGYTF. CDR3 nucleotide sequence: TGTGCCAGCAGTTTAAAGGGCAGGGGGAACTATGGCTACACCTTC. The gene calls are TRBV27 and TRBJ1-2; 7 nucleotides agree with TRBD1. This CDR3 has 15 residues. Germline assignment: CDR1 MNHEY and CDR2 SMNVEV (reference sequence). V lost 2 bases to trimming and J lost 2 bases; unmatched junction nucleotides: 5.